This T cell receptor beta chain was identified in a study of T cells expressing NK-cell markers. Overall study: Eight donors were sequenced, of whom seven were HCMV-seropositive, while the remaining one was HCMV-seronegative.

TCRdb re-called the 5' RACE reads; one entry per CDR3 protein, DNA not given. The sample has a few hundred thousand distinct CDR3 sequences. Study-level results: Dominant NKG2C+ clonotypes accounted for about 1.0-8% of CD8+ T cells in roughly 6 donors.

The CDR3 has 15 amino acids. Germline CDR1 and CDR2: SGDLS and YYNGEE. As for this clonotype: No antigen is known for it.

The specimen was blood T cells: a sorted CD56 or NKG2C T cell subset, CD4+ or CD8+ T cells, or bulk PBMC T cells (not recorded which). The rearrangement joins TRBV9 to TRBJ2-7. The source is a man between 18 and 29 years old in good health. CDR3 residues: CASSGGLAASYEQYF.